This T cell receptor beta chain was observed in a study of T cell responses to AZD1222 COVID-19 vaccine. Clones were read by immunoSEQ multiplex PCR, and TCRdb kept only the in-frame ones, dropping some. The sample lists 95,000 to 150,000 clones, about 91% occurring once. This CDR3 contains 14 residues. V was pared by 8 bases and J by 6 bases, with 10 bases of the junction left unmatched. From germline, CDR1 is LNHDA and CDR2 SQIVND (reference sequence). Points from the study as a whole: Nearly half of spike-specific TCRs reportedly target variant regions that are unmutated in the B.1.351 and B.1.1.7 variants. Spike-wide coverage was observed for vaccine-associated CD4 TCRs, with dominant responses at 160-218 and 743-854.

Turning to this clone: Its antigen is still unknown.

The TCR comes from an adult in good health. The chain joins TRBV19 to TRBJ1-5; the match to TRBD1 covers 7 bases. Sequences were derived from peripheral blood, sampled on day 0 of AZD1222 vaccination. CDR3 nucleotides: TGTGCCAGTGGATCCCCAGGGGGGAGTCAGCCCCAGCATTTT. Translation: CASGSPGGSQPQHF.